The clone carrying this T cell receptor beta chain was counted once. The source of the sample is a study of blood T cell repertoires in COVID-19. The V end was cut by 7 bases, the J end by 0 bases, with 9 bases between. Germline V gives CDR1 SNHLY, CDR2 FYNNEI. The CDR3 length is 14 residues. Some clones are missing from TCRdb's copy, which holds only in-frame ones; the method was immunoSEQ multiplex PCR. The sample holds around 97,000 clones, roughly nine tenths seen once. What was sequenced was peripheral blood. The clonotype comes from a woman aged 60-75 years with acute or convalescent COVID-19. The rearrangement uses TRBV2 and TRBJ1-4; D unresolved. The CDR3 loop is CASIRETTNEKLFF. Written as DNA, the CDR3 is TGTGCCAGCATTCGGGAAACAACTAATGAAAAACTGTTTTTT. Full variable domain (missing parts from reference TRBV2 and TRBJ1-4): EPEVTQTPSHQVTQMGQEVILRCVPISNHLYFYWYRQILGQKVEFLVSFYNNEISEKSEIFDDQFSVERPDGSNFTLKIRSTKLEDSAMYFCASIRETTNEKLFFGSGTQLSVL.